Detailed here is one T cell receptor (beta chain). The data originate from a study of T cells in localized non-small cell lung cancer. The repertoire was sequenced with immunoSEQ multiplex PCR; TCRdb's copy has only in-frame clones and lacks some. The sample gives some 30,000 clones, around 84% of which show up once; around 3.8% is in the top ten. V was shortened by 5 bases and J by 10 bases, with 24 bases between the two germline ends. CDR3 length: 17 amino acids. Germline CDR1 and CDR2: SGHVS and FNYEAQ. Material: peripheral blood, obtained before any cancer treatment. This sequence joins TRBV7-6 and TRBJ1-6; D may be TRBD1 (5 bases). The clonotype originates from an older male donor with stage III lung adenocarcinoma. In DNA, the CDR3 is TGTGCCAGCAGCCCATCACTCCTACAGGAGGTTCGCTCACCCCTCCACTTT. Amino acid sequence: CASSPSLLQEVRSPLHF.